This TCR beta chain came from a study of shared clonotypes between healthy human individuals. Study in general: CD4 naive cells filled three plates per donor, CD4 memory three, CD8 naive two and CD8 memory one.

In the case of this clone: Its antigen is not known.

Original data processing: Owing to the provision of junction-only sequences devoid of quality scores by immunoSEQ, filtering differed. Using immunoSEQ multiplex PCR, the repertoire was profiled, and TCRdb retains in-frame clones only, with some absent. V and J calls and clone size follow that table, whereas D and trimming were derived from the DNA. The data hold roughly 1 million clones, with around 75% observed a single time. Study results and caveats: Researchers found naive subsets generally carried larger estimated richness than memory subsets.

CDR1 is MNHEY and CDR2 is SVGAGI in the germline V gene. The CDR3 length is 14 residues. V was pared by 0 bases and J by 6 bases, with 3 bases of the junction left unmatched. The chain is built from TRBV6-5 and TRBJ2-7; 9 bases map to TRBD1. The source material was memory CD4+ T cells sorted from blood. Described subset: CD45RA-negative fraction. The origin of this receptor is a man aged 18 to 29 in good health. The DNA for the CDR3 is TGTGCCAGCAGTTACTCGGGACAGGGAGGCGAGCAGTACTTC. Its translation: CASSYSGQGGEQYF.